This TCR beta chain was retrieved from a study of shared clonotypes between healthy human individuals. DNA at approximately 200 ng, tens of thousands of T cell genomes, went into sorted-subset replicate PCRs. Authors' analysis steps: Sequence data from immunoSEQ were junction-only and lacked quality scores; consequently, filtering differed. Generated by immunoSEQ multiplex PCR, the TCRdb table keeps only in-frame clones and is missing some. Clone size and V and J calls were adopted from that table, with D and trimming inferred from the DNA. The data hold roughly 760,000 clones, with around 74% observed a single time. Per germline, CDR1 MDHEN and CDR2 SYDVKM. The V and J ends lost 6 bases and 4 bases, in that order; junction bases with no gene match: 6. The CDR3 is made up of 14 amino acids.

This chain links TRBV28 with TRBJ2-1, with 7 positions matching TRBD1. The sequence came from a woman in her 30s in good health. Sequencing was performed on memory CD4+ T cells sorted from blood. Subset described: CD45RA-negative fraction. The CDR3 DNA is TGTGCCAGCAGCCCTGGGACAGCATACAATGAGCAGTTCTTC. This gives the protein CASSPGTAYNEQFF.